This T cell receptor beta chain was profiled in a study of blood T cell repertoires in COVID-19 (dated by TCRdb to about 2020). With respect to the entire study: The collaborator samples originated in the United States, Italy and Spain and spanned the acute and convalescent phases of COVID-19. The material from the prospective study consisted of cDNA or gDNA derived from T cells, B-cell-depleted T cells, or PBMCs. The dataset comprised deeply sampled blood TCRbeta repertoires from subjects exposed to, actively infected with, or recovered from COVID-19. The repertoires were made available in a free public database intended to serve as a resource for research on the immune response to SARS-CoV-2. Samples came from the ongoing ImmuneRACE study (first 160 participants) plus 1,254 subjects from 6 global collaborators. Nearly every sample came with metadata listing a de-identified subject ID, COVID-19 status, age in years and sex. HLA class I and class II types, where available, came from metadata supplied by the sample provider rather than from assay-based typing.

The collaborating institutions used their own protocols to collect whole blood in K2EDTA tubes. For TCRbeta analysis, collaborators shipped samples as frozen whole blood, isolated PBMCs, or DNA extracted from either of those sample types. V lost 5 bases and J lost 7 bases; the stretch between them is 21 bases long. From a lookup of the germline V gene, CDR1 and CDR2 are SGHVS and FQNEAQ. The CDR3 spans 17 residues, from the cysteine through the phenylalanine. The entry retains the CDR3 DNA only, 51 bases that are in frame from base 1. Comment on this clone: Its antigen has not been determined. Per-nucleotide qualities are absent, and no much larger clonotype sits a single base away.

The immunoSEQ Assay, a bias-controlled multiplex PCR, was used to amplify TCRbeta CDR3 regions from genomic DNA. As for the authors' bioinformatics: Nucleated cell counts per sample were estimated from amplification of reference gene primers within the assay. Sequence reads were collapsed and filtered to measure the absolute abundance of every unique TCRbeta CDR3 rearrangement. For each sample, productive Simpson clonality was calculated by taking the square root of Simpson's diversity index across productive rearrangements. Sourced from immuneACCESS, this table was stored by TCRdb with only in-frame sequences that have V and J called. A share of the clones is absent; for the studies checked, an unresolved V gene accounts for under half, and the remainder has no known explanation. Clone size and V and J calls were adopted from that table, with D and trimming inferred from the DNA. The sample profile shows 15,000 to 20,000 clones; 70% to 90% of them were found once. The biggest ten clones account for roughly 16% of the sample.

On the study overall, not on this receptor specifically: How much clinical and demographic metadata was included differed by source and by participant, and the metadata was provided uncurated.

The source is a human donor with active COVID-19. The donor label of this sample is uncertain. Sequencing used peripheral blood. The chain was built from TRBV7-8 and TRBJ1-6, and TRBD1 may be the D gene, going by 6 matching bases. At the DNA level, the sequence is TGTGCCAGCAGCCGATATATGGGGGCCGATTTGAATTCACCCCTCCACTTT. Its product reads: CASSRYMGADLNSPLHF.